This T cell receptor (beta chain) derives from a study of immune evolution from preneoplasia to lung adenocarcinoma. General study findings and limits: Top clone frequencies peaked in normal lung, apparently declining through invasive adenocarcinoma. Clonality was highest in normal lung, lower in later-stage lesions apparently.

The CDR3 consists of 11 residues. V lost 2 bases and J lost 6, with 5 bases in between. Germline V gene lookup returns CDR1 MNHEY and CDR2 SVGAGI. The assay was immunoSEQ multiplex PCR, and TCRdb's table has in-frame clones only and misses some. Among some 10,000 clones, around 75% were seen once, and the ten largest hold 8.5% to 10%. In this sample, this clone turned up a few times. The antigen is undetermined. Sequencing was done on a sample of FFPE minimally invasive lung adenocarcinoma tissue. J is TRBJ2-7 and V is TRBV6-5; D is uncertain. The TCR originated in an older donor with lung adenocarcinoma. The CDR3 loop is CASSYGREQYF. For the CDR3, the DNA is TGTGCCAGCAGTTACGGACGCGAGCAGTACTTC.